The 5 T cell receptor beta chains given below trace back to one sample, sequenced in a study of T cells after yellow fever vaccination. TCRdb passed the 5' RACE reads through MiXCR, listing each CDR3 protein once. The table lists about 260,000 distinct CDR3 sequences, about 5% of them singletons, with roughly 3.5% in the top ten. Sequenced here: CD4+ T cells sorted from PBMCs, sampled on the day of the yellow fever booster vaccination. These TCRs come from a man aged 18 to 30 who received the YFV17D yellow fever vaccine.

This clonotype was seen many times. The chain uses TRBV6-2 or TRBV6-3 and TRBJ2-5, with TRBD1 matching over 9 bases. V gave up 5 bases and J gave up 5 bases; unmatched junction bases: 3. The CDR3 has 13 residues. CDR1 is MNHEY and CDR2 is SVGEGT in the germline V gene. CDR3 DNA: TGTGCCAGCAGTGGACAGGGGATCGAGACCCAGTACTTC. It encodes CASSGQGIETQYF.

The CDR3 protein is CASRQQGDGNTIYF. Written as DNA, the CDR3 is TGTGCCAGCAGGCAACAGGGAGATGGAAACACCATATATTTT. The chain recombines TRBV7-9 with TRBJ1-3; D might be TRBD1 (6 bases). V was shortened by 6 bases and J by 3 bases, with 12 bases between the two germline ends. This CDR3 contains 14 residues. CDR1 and CDR2 (germline): SEHNR, FQNEAQ (reference sequence).

J is TRBJ1-4 and V is TRBV20-1, with 9 positions matching TRBD1. This CDR3 comprises 14 residues. With V trimmed by 6 bases and J by 4 bases, 6 bases remained unmatched. In germline, CDR1 is DFQATT, CDR2 SNEGSKA (reference sequence). The CDR3 nucleotides are TGCAGTGCCCAGCGGACAGGGGTTAATGAAAAACTGTTTTTT. Residues: CSAQRTGVNEKLFF.

This clonotype was seen a few times. For the CDR3, the DNA is TGTGCCAGCAGTTGGGGACAGGGGGCCTATGGCTACACCTTC. Its translation is CASSWGQGAYGYTF. This chain joins TRBV28 and TRBJ1-2; 12 bases agree with TRBD1. There are 14 residues in the CDR3. The germline V gene has CDR1 MDHEN and CDR2 SYDVKM. V dropped 4 bases and J dropped 4; count of bases not matched to a gene: 1.

This chain links TRBV2 with TRBJ2-2; a weak D match, TRBD2 (6 bases). The germline V and J ends were trimmed by 2 bases and 1 base, with 11 bases remaining between them. Germline CDR1 is SNHLY and CDR2 is FYNNEI. CDR3 length equals 16 residues. CDR3: CASSERAGWNTGELFF. As DNA, the CDR3 is TGTGCCAGCAGTGAAAGGGCGGGGTGGAACACCGGGGAGCTGTTTTTT.